This TCR beta chain was profiled in a study of T cell repertoires in cytomegalovirus infection. The CDR3 totals 14 residues. The J segment lost 7 bases and the V segment lost 6 bases, leaving 7 bases of the junction unmatched. The germline V gene encodes CDR1 LNHDA and CDR2 SQIVND (reference sequence). TCRdb reprocessed the reads with MiXCR, giving one entry per CDR3 protein. The sample shows hundreds of thousands of distinct CDR3 sequences, roughly 20% of them seen only once. This clonotype was recorded at least ten times. The TCR was taken from a human donor in good health (CMV status not recorded). Some clones in this sample may be carry-over from other donors' samples. The specimen was PBMCs. V is TRBV19 and J is TRBJ2-1; 9 nucleotides line up with TRBD2. The CDR3 DNA sequence: TGTGCCAGTAGGCCCGGGCTAGCGGGGAATGAGCAGTTCTTC. Protein product: CASRPGLAGNEQFF.